These 16 T cell receptor beta chains came from one sample sequenced in a study of cytomegalovirus exposure and HLA in healthy donors. It was with 60 Vbeta and 13 Jbeta primers that the PCR ran. Sequenced by immunoSEQ multiplex PCR; TCRdb stores in-frame clones only, minus some. The profile shows around 200,000 clones, roughly 88% of them singletons. Sequenced input: PBMCs. The receptor source for this set is a girl aged 2-15 years in good health and CMV-seropositive.

Regarding this clone: The same CDR3 also results from other DNA sequences found in this sample. The chain is built from TRBV28 and TRBJ1-2, with D unclear. Germline CDR1 reads MDHEN; CDR2 reads SYDVKM. Deletions cut 3 bases from V and 7 bases from J, with 12 bases between. CDR3 length: 13 amino acids. CDR3 loop: CASSLSGGGGYTF. The DNA for the CDR3 is TGTGCCAGCAGTTTGTCCGGAGGAGGTGGCTACACCTTC.

This clone was recorded only once. J is TRBJ2-2 and V is TRBV5-1; D gene uncertain. Per germline, CDR1 SGHRS and CDR2 YFSETQ. Trimming stripped 1 base from V and 4 bases from J, with 8 bases between. The length of the CDR3 is 14 residues. Here the CDR3 reads CASSLPSSTGELFF. The CDR3 DNA reads as TGCGCCAGCAGCTTGCCCTCCTCCACCGGGGAGCTGTTTTTT.

The chain combines TRBV2 with TRBJ1-2; tentatively, D is TRBD1 (5 bases). The CDR3 loop spans 13 amino acids. V was shortened by 4 bases and J by 7 bases, with 13 bases between the two germline ends. From germline, CDR1 is SNHLY and CDR2 FYNNEI. The CDR3 region is CASSGREGFGYTF. In nucleotides, the CDR3 is TGTGCCAGCAGTGGCAGGGAGGGCTTTGGCTACACCTTC. The full variable domain, rest sourced from reference TRBV2 and TRBJ1-2, is EPEVTQTPSHQVTQMGQEVILRCVPISNHLYFYWYRQILGQKVEFLVSFYNNEISEKSEIFDDQFSVERPDGSNFTLKIRSTKLEDSAMYFCASSGREGFGYTFGSGTRLTVV.

The chain has TRBV5-1 and TRBJ2-1; 16 positions match TRBD2. J gave up 6 bases and V 4 bases, and 4 bases lay outside the gene matches. Germline values: CDR1 SGHRS, CDR2 YFSETQ. This CDR3 comprises 16 residues. DNA of the CDR3: TGCGCCAGCAGCCCGGGACTAGCGGGGGGGGTCAATGAGCAGTTCTTC. This gives the protein CASSPGLAGGVNEQFF.

The V gene is TRBV18, the J gene TRBJ1-1; tentatively, D is TRBD1 (6 bases). Between the trimmed V and J ends, which lost 2 bases and 4 bases, there was a span of 8 bases. This CDR3 region has 13 residues. Germline V lookup: CDR1 KGHSH, CDR2 LQKENI. CDR3 region: CASSPTGSTEAFF. The CDR3 DNA reads TGTGCCAGCTCACCAACAGGGTCCACTGAAGCTTTCTTT. The entire variable domain, with the rest obtained from reference TRBV18 and TRBJ1-1, is as follows: NAGVMQNPRHLVRRRGQEARLRCSPMKGHSHVYWYRQLPEEGLKFMVYLQKENIIDESGMPKERFSAEFPKEGPSILRIQQVVRGDSAAYFCASSPTGSTEAFFGQGTRLTVV.

This clone was recorded only once. This rearrangement joins TRBV5-1 to TRBJ1-5; D perhaps matches TRBD1 (6 bases). CDR1 is SGHRS, CDR2 YFSETQ, per germline. The CDR3 is made up of 17 amino acids. V was pared by 0 bases and J by 7 bases, with 20 bases between. The CDR3 sequence: CASSLEPLQGSRQPQHF. For the CDR3, the DNA is TGCGCCAGCAGCTTGGAGCCCCTACAGGGCAGTAGACAGCCCCAGCATTTT.

This clone showed up just a few times. This rearrangement joins TRBV30 to TRBJ2-1, with D uncertain. The CDR3 is 11 amino acids. The V gene lost 2 bases and the J gene lost 12 bases, with 11 bases spanning the gap. Germline V gene sequence: CDR1 GTSNPN, CDR2 SVGIG (reference sequence). CDR3 nucleotide sequence: TGTGCCTGGAGTTTGCAGTGTGGGCAGTTCTTC. Amino acids: CAWSLQCGQFF.

The chain uses TRBV7-2 and TRBJ2-1, with D possibly being TRBD2 (5 bases). The V end lost 1 base, the J end lost 6 bases, and 10 bases lay between the germline ends. The germline gives CDR1 SGHTA, CDR2 FQGNSA. This CDR3 is built from 14 residues. The CDR3 region is CASSLVLATNEQFF. CDR3 sequence (DNA): TGTGCCAGCAGCTTAGTTCTAGCCACCAATGAGCAGTTCTTC.

In nucleotides, the CDR3 is TGTGCCAGCAGAGCAGGGGACAGGATTTTGGATACGCAGTATTTT. Translated: CASRAGDRILDTQYF. V gene TRBV25-1 combines with J gene TRBJ2-3, with 8 bases that match TRBD1. V lost 6 bases, J lost 6 bases, and 11 bases stayed unmatched. CDR1 is MGHDK and CDR2 is SYGVNS in the germline V gene. The length of the CDR3 is 15 residues.

In DNA, the CDR3 is TGCGCCAGCACCCCGGAGTCCCCTAACTATGGCTACACCTTC. It encodes CASTPESPNYGYTF. The genes are TRBV5-1 and TRBJ1-2; D is unresolved. Germline V gene sequence: CDR1 SGHRS, CDR2 YFSETQ. CDR3 length: 14 residues. V was shortened by 6 bases and J by 0 bases, with 12 bases between the two germline ends.

J is TRBJ2-2 and V is TRBV9; 8 nucleotides line up with TRBD2. CDR1 and CDR2 (germline): SGDLS, YYNGEE. The CDR3 spans 16 residues. V was pared by 0 bases and J by 7 bases, with 8 bases of the junction left unmatched. In DNA form, the CDR3 reads TGTGCCAGCAGCGTAGTGTCACTAGCGGCCGGCGGGGAGCTGTTTTTT. This translates into CASSVVSLAAGGELFF.

The V call is TRBV5-6, the J call TRBJ1-2, with D unclear. Germline V gene sequence: CDR1 SGHDT, CDR2 YYEEEE. Trimming stripped 1 base from V and 4 bases from J, with 8 bases between. The CDR3 is 13 amino acids. CDR3 amino acids: CASSLKRAYGYTF. As DNA, the CDR3 is TGTGCCAGCAGCTTGAAGAGGGCCTATGGCTACACCTTC.

The chain joins TRBV5-5 to TRBJ1-2, with 8 positions matching TRBD1. With V trimmed by 4 bases and J by 4 bases, 6 bases remained unmatched. Germline V lookup: CDR1 SGHKS, CDR2 YYEKEE (reference sequence). The CDR3 sequence is 14 residues long. In DNA form, the CDR3 reads TGTGCCAGCAGCCAAGAAACAGGGGGCTATGGCTACACCTTC. Amino acids: CASSQETGGYGYTF.

The genes are TRBV23-1 and TRBJ2-1; 7 positions match TRBD2. TRBV23-1 is sorted into the ORF group, with uncertain function. The CDR3 is 19 residues long. The J segment lost 0 bases and the V segment lost 0 bases, leaving 11 bases of the junction unmatched. DNA for the CDR3: TGCGCCAGCAGTCAATCGGGACTACCTCCGGATAGCTCCTACAATGAGCAGTTCTTC. It codes for CASSQSGLPPDSSYNEQFF.

This rearrangement joins TRBV12-5 to TRBJ2-1; D remains unclear. Germline assignment: CDR1 LGHNT and CDR2 FRNRAP. This CDR3 contains 14 residues. V lost 0 bases, J lost 7 bases, and 10 bases lay in between. The DNA of the CDR3 is TGTGCTAGTGGTTTGGTCGTACTCGGGAATGAGCAGTTCTTC. This sequence encodes CASGLVVLGNEQFF.

The CDR3 bases are TGTGCCAGCAGCTTGACCCTGGGACTAGGATCCTACAATGAGCAGTTCTTC. Amino acids: CASSLTLGLGSYNEQFF. The chain has TRBV5-8 and TRBJ2-1; TRBD2 aligns across 8 bases. The V gene end was trimmed by 1 base and the J gene end by 1 base; junction bases not matched to a gene: 7. The germline CDR1 and CDR2 sequences are SGHTS and YDEGEE. This CDR3 contains 17 residues.